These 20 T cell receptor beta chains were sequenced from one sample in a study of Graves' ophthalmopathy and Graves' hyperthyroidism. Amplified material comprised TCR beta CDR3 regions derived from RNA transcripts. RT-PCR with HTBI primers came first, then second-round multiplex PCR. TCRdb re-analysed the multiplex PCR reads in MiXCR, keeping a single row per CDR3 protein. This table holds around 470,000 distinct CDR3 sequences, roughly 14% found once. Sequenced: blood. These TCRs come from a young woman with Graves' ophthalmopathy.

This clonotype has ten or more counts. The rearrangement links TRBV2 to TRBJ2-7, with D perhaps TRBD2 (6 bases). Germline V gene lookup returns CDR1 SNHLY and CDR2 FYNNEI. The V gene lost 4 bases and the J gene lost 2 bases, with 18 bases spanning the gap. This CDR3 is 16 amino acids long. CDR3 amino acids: CASSVGPGGLPYEQYF. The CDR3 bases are TGTGCCAGCAGTGTTGGGCCTGGAGGGTTACCCTACGAGCAGTACTTC.

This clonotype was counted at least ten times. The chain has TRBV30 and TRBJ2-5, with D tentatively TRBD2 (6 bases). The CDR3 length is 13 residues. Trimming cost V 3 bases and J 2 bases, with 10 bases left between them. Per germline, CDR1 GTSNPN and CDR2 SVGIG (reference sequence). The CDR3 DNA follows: TGTGCCTGGAGCCCGGGACTTCAAGAGACCCAGTACTTC. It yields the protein CAWSPGLQETQYF.

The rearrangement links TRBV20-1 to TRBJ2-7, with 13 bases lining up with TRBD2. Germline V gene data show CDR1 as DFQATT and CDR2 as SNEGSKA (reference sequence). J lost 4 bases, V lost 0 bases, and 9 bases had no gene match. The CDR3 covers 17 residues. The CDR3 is CSARDFVTSGRNYEQYF. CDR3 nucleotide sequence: TGCAGTGCTAGAGATTTCGTGACTAGCGGGAGGAATTACGAGCAGTACTTC.

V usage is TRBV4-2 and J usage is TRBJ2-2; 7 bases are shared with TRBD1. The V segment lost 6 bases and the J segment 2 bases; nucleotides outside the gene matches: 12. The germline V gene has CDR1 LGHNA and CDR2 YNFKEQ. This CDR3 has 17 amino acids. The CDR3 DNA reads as TGTGCCAGCAGTAGCCGTGGGGGACAGCCAAACACCGGGGAGCTGTTTTTT. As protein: CASSSRGGQPNTGELFF.

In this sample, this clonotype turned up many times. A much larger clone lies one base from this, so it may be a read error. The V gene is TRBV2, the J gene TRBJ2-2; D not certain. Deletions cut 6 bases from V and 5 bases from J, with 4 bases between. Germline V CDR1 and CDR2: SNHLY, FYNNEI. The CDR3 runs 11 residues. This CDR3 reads CASRLTGELFF. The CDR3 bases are TGTGCCAGCAGACTAACCGGGGAGCTGTTTTTT.

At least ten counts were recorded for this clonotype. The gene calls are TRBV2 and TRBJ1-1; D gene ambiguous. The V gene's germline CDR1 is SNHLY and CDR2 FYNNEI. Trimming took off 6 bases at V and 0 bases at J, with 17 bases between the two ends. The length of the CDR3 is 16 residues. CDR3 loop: CASRPPGLLLNTEAFF. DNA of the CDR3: TGTGCCAGCAGACCTCCGGGCCTACTCTTGAACACTGAAGCTTTCTTT.

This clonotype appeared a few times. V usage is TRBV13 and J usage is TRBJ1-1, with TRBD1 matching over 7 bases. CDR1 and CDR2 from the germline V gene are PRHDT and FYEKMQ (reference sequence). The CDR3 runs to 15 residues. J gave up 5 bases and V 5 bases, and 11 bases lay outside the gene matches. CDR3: CASSPGTEGGTEAFF. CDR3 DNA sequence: TGTGCCAGCAGCCCCGGGACAGAGGGTGGGACTGAAGCTTTCTTT.

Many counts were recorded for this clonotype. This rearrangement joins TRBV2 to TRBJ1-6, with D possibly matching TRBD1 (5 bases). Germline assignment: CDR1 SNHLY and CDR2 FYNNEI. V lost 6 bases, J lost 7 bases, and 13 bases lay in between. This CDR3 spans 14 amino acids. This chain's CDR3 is CASREGIMNSPLHF. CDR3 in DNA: TGTGCCAGCAGGGAGGGGATTATGAATTCACCCCTCCACTTT.

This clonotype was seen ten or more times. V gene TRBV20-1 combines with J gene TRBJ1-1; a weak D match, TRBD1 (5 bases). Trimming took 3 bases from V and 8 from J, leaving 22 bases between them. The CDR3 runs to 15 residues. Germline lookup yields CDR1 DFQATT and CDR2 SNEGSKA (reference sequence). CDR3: CSARPLPGTDLEAFF. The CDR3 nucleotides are TGCAGTGCTAGGCCACTTCCCGGGACCGATTTAGAAGCTTTCTTT.

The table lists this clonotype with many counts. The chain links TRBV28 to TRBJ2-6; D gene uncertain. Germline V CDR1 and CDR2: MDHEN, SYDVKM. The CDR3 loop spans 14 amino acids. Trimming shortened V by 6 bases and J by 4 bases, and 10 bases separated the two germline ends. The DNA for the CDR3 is TGTGCCAGCAGGGCCCCGGAAGGGGCCAACGTCCTGACTTTC. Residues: CASRAPEGANVLTF.

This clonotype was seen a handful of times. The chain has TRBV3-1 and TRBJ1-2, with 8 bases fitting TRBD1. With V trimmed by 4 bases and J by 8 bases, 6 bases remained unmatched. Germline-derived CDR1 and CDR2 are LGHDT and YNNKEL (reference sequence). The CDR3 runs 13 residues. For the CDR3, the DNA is TGTGCCAGCAGCCTTGGACAGGGCCCAGGCTACACCTTC. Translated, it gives CASSLGQGPGYTF.

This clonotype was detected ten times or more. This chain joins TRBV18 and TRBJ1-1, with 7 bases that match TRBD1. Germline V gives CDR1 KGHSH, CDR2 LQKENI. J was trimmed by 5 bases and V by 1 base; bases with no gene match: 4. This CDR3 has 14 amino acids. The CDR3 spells CASSPLTGITEAFF. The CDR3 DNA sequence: TGTGCCAGCTCACCACTGACAGGGATAACTGAAGCTTTCTTT.

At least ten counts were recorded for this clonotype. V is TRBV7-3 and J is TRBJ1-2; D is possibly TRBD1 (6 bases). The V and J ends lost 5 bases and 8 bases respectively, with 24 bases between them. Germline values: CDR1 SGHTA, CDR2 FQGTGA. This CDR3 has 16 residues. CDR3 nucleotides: TGTGCCAGCAGCCCGTCCCGGGACACCTCGACCGGGGGCTACACCTTC. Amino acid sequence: CASSPSRDTSTGGYTF.

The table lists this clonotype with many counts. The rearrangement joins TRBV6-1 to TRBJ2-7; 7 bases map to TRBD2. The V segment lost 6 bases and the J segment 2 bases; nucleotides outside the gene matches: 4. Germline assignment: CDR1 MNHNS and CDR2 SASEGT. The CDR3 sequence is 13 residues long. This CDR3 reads CASSGRSPYEQYF. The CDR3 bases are TGTGCCAGCAGCGGGAGGAGCCCCTACGAGCAGTACTTC.

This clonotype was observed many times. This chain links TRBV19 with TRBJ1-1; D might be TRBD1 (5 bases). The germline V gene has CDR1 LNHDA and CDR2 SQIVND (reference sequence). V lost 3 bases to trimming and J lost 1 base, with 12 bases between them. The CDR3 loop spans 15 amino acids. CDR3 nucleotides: TGTGCCAGTAGTATCCCCAGACAGCAGAACACTGAAGCTTTCTTT. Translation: CASSIPRQQNTEAFF.

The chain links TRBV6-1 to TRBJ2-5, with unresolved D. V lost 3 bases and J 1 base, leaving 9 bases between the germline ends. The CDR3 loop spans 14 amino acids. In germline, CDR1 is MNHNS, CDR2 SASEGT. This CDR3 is CASSDYQSQETQYF. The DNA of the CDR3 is TGTGCCAGCAGTGATTACCAGTCCCAAGAGACCCAGTACTTC.

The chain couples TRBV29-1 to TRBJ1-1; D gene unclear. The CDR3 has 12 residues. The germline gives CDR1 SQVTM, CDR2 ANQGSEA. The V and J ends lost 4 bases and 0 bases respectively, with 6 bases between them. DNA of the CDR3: TGCAGCGTTGGGTCGGTGAACACTGAAGCTTTCTTT. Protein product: CSVGSVNTEAFF.

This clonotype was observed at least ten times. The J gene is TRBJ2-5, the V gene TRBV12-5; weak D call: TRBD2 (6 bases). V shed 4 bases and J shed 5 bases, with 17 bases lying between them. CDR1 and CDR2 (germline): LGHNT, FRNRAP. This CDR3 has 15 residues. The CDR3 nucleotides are TGTGCTAGTGGTTGGCCCCCCGGGGGTCAGGAGACCCAGTACTTC. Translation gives CASGWPPGGQETQYF.

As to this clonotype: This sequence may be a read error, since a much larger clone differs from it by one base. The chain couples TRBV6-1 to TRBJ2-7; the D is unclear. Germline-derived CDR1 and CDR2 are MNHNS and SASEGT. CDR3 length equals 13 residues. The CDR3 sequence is CASTPTPLYERYF. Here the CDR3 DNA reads TGTGCCAGCACCCCAACTCCCCTCTACGAGCGGTACTTC.

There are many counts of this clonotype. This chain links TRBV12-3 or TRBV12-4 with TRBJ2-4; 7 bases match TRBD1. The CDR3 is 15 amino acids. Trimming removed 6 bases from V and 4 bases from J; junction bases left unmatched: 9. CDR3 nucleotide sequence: TGTGCCAGCAGGTCCTGGACAGGTCGAAAAAACATTCAGTACTTC. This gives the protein CASRSWTGRKNIQYF.